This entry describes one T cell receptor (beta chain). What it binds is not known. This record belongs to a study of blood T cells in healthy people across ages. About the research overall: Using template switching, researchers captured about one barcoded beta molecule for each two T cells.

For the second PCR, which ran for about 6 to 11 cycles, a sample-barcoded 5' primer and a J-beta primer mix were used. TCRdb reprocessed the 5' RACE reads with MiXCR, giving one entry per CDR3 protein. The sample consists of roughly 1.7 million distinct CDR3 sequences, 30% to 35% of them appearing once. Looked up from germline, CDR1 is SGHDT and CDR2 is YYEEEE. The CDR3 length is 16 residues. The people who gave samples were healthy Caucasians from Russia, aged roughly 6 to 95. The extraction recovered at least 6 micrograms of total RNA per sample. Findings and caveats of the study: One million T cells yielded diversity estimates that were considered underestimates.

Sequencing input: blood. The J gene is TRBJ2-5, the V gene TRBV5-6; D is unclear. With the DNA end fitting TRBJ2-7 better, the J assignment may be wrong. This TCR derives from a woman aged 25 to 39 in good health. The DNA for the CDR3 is TGTGCCAGCAGCTTGAAGTCGACCGGCTGGGATTACGAGCAGTACTTC. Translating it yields CASSLKSTGWDYEQYF.